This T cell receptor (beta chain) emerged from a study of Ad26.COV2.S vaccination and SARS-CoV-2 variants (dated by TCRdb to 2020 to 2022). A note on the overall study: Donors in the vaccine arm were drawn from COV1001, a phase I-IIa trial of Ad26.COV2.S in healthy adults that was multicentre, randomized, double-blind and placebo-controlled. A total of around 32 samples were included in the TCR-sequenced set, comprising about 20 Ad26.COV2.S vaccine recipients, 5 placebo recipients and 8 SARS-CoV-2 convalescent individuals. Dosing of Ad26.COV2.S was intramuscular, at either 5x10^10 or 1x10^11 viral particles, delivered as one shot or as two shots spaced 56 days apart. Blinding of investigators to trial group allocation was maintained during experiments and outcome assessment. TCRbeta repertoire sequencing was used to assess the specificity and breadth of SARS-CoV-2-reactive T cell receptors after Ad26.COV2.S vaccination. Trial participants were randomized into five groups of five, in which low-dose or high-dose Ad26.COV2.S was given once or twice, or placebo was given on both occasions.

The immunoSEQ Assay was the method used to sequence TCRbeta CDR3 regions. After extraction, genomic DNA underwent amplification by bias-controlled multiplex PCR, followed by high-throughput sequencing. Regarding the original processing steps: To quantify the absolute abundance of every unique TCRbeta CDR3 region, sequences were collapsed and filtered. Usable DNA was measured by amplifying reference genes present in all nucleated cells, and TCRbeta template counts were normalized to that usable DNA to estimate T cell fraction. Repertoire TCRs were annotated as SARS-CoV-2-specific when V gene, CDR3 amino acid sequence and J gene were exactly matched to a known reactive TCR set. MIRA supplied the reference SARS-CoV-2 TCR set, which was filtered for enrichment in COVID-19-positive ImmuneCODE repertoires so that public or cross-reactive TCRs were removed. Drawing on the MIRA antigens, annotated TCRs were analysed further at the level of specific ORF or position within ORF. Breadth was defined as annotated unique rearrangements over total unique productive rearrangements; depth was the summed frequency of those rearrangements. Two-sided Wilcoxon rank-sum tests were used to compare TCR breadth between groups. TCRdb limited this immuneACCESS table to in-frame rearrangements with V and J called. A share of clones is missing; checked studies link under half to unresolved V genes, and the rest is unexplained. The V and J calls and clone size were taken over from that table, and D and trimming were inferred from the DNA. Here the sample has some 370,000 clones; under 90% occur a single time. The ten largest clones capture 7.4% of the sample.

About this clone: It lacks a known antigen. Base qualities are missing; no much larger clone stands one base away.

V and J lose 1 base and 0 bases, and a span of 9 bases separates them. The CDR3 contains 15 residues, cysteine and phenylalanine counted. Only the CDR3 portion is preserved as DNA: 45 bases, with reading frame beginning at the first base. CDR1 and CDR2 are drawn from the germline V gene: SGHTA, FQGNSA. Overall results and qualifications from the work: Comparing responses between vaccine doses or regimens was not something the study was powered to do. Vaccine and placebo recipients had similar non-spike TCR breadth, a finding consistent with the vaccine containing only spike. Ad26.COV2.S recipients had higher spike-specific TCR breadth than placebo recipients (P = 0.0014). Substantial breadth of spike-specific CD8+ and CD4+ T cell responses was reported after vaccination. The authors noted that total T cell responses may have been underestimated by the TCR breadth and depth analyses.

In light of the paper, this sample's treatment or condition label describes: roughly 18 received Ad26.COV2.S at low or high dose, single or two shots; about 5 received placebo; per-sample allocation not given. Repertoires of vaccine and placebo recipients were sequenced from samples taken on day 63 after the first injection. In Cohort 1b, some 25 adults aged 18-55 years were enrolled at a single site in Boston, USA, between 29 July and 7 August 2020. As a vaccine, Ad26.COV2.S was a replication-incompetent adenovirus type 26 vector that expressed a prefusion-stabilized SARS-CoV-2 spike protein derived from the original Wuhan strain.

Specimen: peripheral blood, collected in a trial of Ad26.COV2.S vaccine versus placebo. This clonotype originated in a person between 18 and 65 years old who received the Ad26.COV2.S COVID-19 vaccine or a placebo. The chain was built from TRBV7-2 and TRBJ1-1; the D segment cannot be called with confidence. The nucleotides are TGTGCCAGCAGCTTAGACAGCTCAATGAACACTGAAGCTTTCTTT. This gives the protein CASSLDSSMNTEAFF. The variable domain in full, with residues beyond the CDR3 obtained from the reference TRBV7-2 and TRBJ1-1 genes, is GAGVSQSPSNKVTEKGKDVELRCDPISGHTALYWYRQSLGQGLEFLIYFQGNSAPDKSGLPSDRFSAERTGGSVSTLTIQRTQQEDSAVYLCASSLDSSMNTEAFFGQGTRLTVV.